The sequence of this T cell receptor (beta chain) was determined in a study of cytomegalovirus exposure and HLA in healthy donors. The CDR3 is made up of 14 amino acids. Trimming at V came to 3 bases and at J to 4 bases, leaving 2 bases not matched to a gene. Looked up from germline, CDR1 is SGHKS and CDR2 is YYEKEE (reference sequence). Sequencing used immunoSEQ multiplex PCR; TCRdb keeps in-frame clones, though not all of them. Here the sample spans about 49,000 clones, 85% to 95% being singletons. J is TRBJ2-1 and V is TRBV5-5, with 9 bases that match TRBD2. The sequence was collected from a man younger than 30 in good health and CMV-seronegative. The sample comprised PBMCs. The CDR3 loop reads CASSSTSGYNEQFF. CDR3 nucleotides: TGTGCCAGCAGCTCGACTAGCGGATACAATGAGCAGTTCTTC.